The 8 T cell receptor beta chains reported below all come from one sample, sequenced in a study of cytomegalovirus exposure and HLA in healthy donors. The PCR had 60 Vbeta and 13 Jbeta primers. Method: immunoSEQ multiplex PCR; TCRdb's copy keeps in-frame clones and lacks some. Among over 110,000 clones, 82% were seen once, and the ten largest hold approximately 2.4%. Sequencing used PBMCs. Receptors were obtained from a male donor in good health and CMV-seronegative.

V and J are TRBV5-1 and TRBJ2-7, with 8 bases aligning to TRBD2. The CDR3 is made up of 14 amino acids. Germline V CDR1 and CDR2: SGHRS, YFSETQ. The V and J ends lost 2 bases and 2 bases, in that order; junction bases with no gene match: 3. The CDR3 protein is CASSLLAAAYEQYF. The CDR3 coding sequence is TGCGCCAGCAGCTTACTAGCGGCTGCCTACGAGCAGTACTTC. The whole variable domain, remainder taken from reference TRBV5-1 and TRBJ2-7, is KAGVTQTPRYLIKTRGQQVTLSCSPISGHRSVSWYQQTPGQGLQFLFEYFSETQRNKGNFPGRFSGRQFSNSRSEMNVSTLELGDSALYLCASSLLAAAYEQYFGPGTRLTVT.

The chain links TRBV6-6 to TRBJ1-5; tentatively, D is TRBD1 (5 bases). Germline assignment: CDR1 MNHNY and CDR2 SVGAGI (reference sequence). The CDR3 runs to 15 residues. V gave up 3 bases and J gave up 0 bases, with 9 bases separating them. DNA of the CDR3: TGTGCCAGCAGTTATAGACAGTATAGCAATCAGCCCCAGCATTTT. Its protein is CASSYRQYSNQPQHF.

The chain couples TRBV7-3 to TRBJ2-7; TRBD2 agrees at 7 bases. CDR1 and CDR2 (germline): SGHTA, FQGTGA. The CDR3 runs to 14 residues. V lost 3 bases, J lost 2 bases, and 4 bases stayed unmatched. CDR3 in amino acids: CASSFASGTYEQYF. CDR3 DNA: TGTGCCAGCAGCTTTGCTAGCGGAACCTACGAGCAGTACTTC. The full variable domain, its missing parts supplied by reference TRBV7-3 and TRBJ2-7, is GAGVSQTPSNKVTEKGKYVELRCDPISGHTALYWYRQSLGQGPEFLIYFQGTGAADDSGLPNDRFFAVRPEGSVSTLKIQRTERGDSAVYLCASSFASGTYEQYFGPGTRLTVT.

This clone was seen more than once but under ten times. CDR3 in amino acids: CASSARTNAKNIQYF. In DNA, the CDR3 is TGTGCCAGCAGCGCCAGGACTAACGCCAAAAACATTCAGTACTTC. The chain uses TRBV13 and TRBJ2-4; TRBD2 is a possible D gene (6 bases). The CDR3 is made up of 15 amino acids. The V end lost 5 bases, the J end lost 1 base, and 12 bases lay between the germline ends. The V gene's germline CDR1 is PRHDT and CDR2 FYEKMQ (reference sequence).

The chain carries TRBV27 and TRBJ2-1, with D tentatively TRBD2 (6 bases). V was clipped by 5 bases and J by 0 bases, with 11 bases between them. The germline V gene encodes CDR1 MNHEY and CDR2 SMNVEV (reference sequence). The CDR3 totals 15 residues. CDR3 in amino acids: CASSDRGSSYNEQFF. The CDR3 coding sequence is TGTGCCAGCAGTGATCGGGGGAGCTCCTACAATGAGCAGTTCTTC.

The chain uses TRBV29-1 and TRBJ2-1, with 10 nucleotides matching TRBD2. Looked up from germline, CDR1 is SQVTM and CDR2 is ANQGSEA. The J segment lost 9 bases and the V segment lost 1 base, leaving 9 bases of the junction unmatched. The CDR3 contains 15 residues. The CDR3, as DNA: TGCAGCGTTGAAGTTAAGCGGGGGGGTTTCGGTGAGCAGTTCTTC. This codes for CSVEVKRGGFGEQFF.

A single count supports this clone. This chain connects TRBV19 to TRBJ2-1; 10 bases match TRBD1. Per the germline V gene, CDR1 is LNHDA and CDR2 is SQIVND (reference sequence). J lost 3 bases, V lost 7 bases, and 6 bases had no gene match. The CDR3 is 15 residues long. The CDR3 nucleotides are TGTGCCAGTAAGTCGGGACAGGGGTTCTACAATGAGCAGTTCTTC. It specifies CASKSGQGFYNEQFF.

This clone was recorded only once. V is TRBV7-9 and J is TRBJ2-2, with 8 positions matching TRBD2. The CDR3 has 15 amino acids. The V gene end was trimmed by 2 bases and the J gene end by 6 bases; junction bases not matched to a gene: 5. CDR1 is SEHNR and CDR2 is FQNEAQ in the germline V gene (reference sequence). The CDR3 region is CASSLTAGEAGELFF. The DNA for the CDR3 is TGTGCCAGCAGCTTAACAGCGGGAGAAGCCGGGGAGCTGTTTTTT.